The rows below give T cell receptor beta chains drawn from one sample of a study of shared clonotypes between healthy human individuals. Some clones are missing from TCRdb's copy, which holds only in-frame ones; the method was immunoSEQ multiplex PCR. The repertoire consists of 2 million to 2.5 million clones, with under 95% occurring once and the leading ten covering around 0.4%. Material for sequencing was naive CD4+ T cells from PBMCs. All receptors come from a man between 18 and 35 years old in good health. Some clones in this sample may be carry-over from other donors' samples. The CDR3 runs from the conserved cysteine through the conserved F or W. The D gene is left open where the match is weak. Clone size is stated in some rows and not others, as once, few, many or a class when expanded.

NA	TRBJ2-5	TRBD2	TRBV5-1	TGCGCCAGCAGCTTTGGGACTAGCGCAGGAGAGACCCAGTACTTC	CASSFGTSAGETQYF
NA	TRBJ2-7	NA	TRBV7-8	TGTGCCAGCAGCTTAGGTTCTGCAGGCTACACCTACGAGCAGTACTTC	CASSLGSAGYTYEQYF
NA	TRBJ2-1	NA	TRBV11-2	TGTGCCAGCACCCGAGCGGAGCGAGCCTACAATGAGCAGTTCTTC	CASTRAERAYNEQFF
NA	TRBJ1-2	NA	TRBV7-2	TGTGCCAGCAACATGATCAGGGAGGGCTATGGCTACACCTTC	CASNMIREGYGYTF
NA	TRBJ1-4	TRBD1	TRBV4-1	TGCGCCAGCAGCCAGCTTCAGGGGGCCCGCAGCCAGGGCGTGGGAAAACTGTTTTTT	CASSQLQGARSQGVGKLFF
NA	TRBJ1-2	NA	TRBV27	TGTGCCAGCAGTTTCTCGTATGGGGATGGCTACACCTTC	CASSFSYGDGYTF
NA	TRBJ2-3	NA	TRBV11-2	TGTGCCAGCAGCCGAGCACCGGGACTTCATTACACAGATACGCAGTATTTT	CASSRAPGLHYTDTQYF
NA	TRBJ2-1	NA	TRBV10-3	TGTGCCATCAGTGAGTTTCTAGTGCTGTCTGAGCAGTTCTTC	CAISEFLVLSEQFF
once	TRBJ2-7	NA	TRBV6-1	TGTGCCAGCACCGAAGGAGGCCCTACCTACGAGCAGTACTTC	CASTEGGPTYEQYF
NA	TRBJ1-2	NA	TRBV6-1	TGTGCCAGCAGTAAAGGGGGAGATGGCTACACCTTC	CASSKGGDGYTF
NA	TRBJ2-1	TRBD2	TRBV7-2	TGTGCCAGCAGCCCCCAGACTAGCGGGAAGTTCTTC	CASSPQTSGKFF
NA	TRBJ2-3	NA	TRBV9	TGTGCCAGCAGCGTAGCTTTTACAGGTGCAGATACGCAGTATTTT	CASSVAFTGADTQYF
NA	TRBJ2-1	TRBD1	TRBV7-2	TGTGCCAGCAGCTCACAGGGGAACAATGAGCAGTTCTTC	CASSSQGNNEQFF
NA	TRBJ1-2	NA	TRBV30	TGTGCCCACTGGACAGCCCACCGACCGTATGGCTACACCTTC	CAHWTAHRPYGYTF
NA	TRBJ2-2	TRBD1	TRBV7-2	TGTGCCAGCAGCTTAATGGGGACAGCGAACACCGGGGAGCTGTTTTTT	CASSLMGTANTGELFF
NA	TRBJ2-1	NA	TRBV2	TGTGCCAGCAGTCGGAAGACCACTAACCATGAGCAGTTCTTC	CASSRKTTNHEQFF
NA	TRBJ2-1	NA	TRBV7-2	TGTGCCAGCAGCTTAGATCGGGAAGGGGAGCAGTTCTTC	CASSLDREGEQFF
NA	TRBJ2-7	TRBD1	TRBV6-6	TGTGCCAGCAGTTACAACAGGGGGTACGAGCAGTACTTC	CASSYNRGYEQYF
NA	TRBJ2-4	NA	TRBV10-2	TGCGCCAGCAGTGAGTCTAGGCTAGCCAAAAACATTCAGTACTTC	CASSESRLAKNIQYF
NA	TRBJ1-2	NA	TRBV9	TGTGCCAGCAGCGTGGATTCCGCAACTCTAAACTATGGCTACACCTTC	CASSVDSATLNYGYTF
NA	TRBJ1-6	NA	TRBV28	TGTGCCAGCAGTTTAGGGCCTTCACCCCTCCACTTT	CASSLGPSPLHF
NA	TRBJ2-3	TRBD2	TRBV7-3	TGTGCCAGCAGCCTCGGACTAGCGACGTATAATACGCAGTATTTT	CASSLGLATYNTQYF
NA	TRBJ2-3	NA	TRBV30	TGTGCCTCTTACTTCAAATTTACAGATACGCAGTATTTT	CASYFKFTDTQYF
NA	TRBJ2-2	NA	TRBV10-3	TGTGCCATCAGTGATTGGGCAGGGGCGAACACCGGGGAGCTGTTTTTT	CAISDWAGANTGELFF
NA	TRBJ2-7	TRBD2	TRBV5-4	TGTGCCAGCAGCTCACCACTAGCGGGAGGCCTCGAGCAGTACTTC	CASSSPLAGGLEQYF
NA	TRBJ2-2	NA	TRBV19	TGTGCCAGTAGGACGAGGACTCTCACCGGGGAGCTGTTTTTT	CASRTRTLTGELFF
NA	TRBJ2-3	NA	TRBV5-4	TGTGCCAGCAGCTGGGGCACAGATACGCAGTATTTT	CASSWGTDTQYF
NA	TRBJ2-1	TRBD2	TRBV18	TGTGCCAGCTCACCACCGCGGGGGAACAATGAGCAGTTCTTC	CASSPPRGNNEQFF
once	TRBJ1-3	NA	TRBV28	TGTGCCAGCAGTTTCGAGGTATCTGGAAACACCATATATTTT	CASSFEVSGNTIYF
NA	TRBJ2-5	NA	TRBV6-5	TGTGCCAGCGGAGGAGGCGAAGGGCGACACCAGTACTTC	CASGGGEGRHQYF
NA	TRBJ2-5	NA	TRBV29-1	TGCAGCGTTGATTCGTATCCGCAAGAGACCCAGTACTTC	CSVDSYPQETQYF
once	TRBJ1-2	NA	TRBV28	TGTGCCAGCAGTTTAGGATTGGGGGCGAATGGCTACACCTTC	CASSLGLGANGYTF
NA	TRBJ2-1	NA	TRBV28	TGTGCCAGCAGCGCAGAGAGTCAACCCTACAATGAGCAGTTCTTC	CASSAESQPYNEQFF
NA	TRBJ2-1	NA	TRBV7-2	TGTGCCAGCAGCTTAATGGGCATTAGCCCTTTATCGGAGCAGTTCTTC	CASSLMGISPLSEQFF
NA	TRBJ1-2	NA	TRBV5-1	TGCGCCAGCAGCTTTACGTCTAACTATGGCTACACCTTC	CASSFTSNYGYTF
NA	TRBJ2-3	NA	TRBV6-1	TGTGCCAGCAGTACGACGGGTGGCACAGATACGCAGTATTTT	CASSTTGGTDTQYF
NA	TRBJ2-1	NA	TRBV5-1	TGCGCCAGCACGACTTCCGGGACTGCATACAATGAGCAGTTCTTC	CASTTSGTAYNEQFF
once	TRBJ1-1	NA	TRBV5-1	TGCGCCAGCAGCTTGGAGGGGCTGGGCACTGAAGCTTTCTTT	CASSLEGLGTEAFF
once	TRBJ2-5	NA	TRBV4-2	TGTGCCAGCAGCCAATCCGGCGGAGAGACCCAGTACTTC	CASSQSGGETQYF
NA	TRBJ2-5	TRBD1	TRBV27	TGTGCCAGCAGTTTAAGAGGGGGCGAGACCCAGTACTTC	CASSLRGGETQYF